The 3 T cell receptor beta chains below were found in one sample sequenced in a study of control samples from healthy donors and cancer patients. Only in-frame clones appear in the TCRdb table, and some are missing; sequencing was by immunoSEQ multiplex PCR. The sample lists about 180,000 clones, 85% to 95% occurring once. The specimen sequenced was blood. The source of these receptors is a man aged 25-45 years in good health.

The V call is TRBV29-1, the J call TRBJ1-1; no definite D call. CDR1 is SQVTM and CDR2 is ANQGSEA in the germline V gene. This CDR3 has 15 residues. Trimming left V 6 bases short and J 6 bases short, with 23 bases between. This CDR3 reads CSVLGYDLGIAEAFF. DNA for the CDR3: TGCAGCGTCTTAGGGTACGATTTGGGGATCGCTGAAGCTTTCTTT.

This clone was counted between two and nine times. The chain combines TRBV10-1 with TRBJ2-1; TRBD2 matches at 16 bases. The CDR3 contains 17 residues. Germline V gene lookup returns CDR1 WNHNN and CDR2 SYGVQD (reference sequence). Unmatched junction bases numbered 9, after V lost 8 bases and J lost 5 bases. DNA for the CDR3: TGCGCCAGCTCGGGGACTAGCGGGAGGGCCGCTAACAATGAGCAGTTCTTC. As protein: CASSGTSGRAANNEQFF.

J is TRBJ2-3 and V is TRBV9; D unresolved. V lost 0 bases and J 4 bases, leaving 9 bases between the germline ends. CDR1 is SGDLS and CDR2 is YYNGEE in the germline V gene. The CDR3 is made up of 14 amino acids. CDR3 protein: CASSVDPGADTQYF. The CDR3 DNA is TGTGCCAGCAGCGTAGATCCTGGGGCAGATACGCAGTATTTT.